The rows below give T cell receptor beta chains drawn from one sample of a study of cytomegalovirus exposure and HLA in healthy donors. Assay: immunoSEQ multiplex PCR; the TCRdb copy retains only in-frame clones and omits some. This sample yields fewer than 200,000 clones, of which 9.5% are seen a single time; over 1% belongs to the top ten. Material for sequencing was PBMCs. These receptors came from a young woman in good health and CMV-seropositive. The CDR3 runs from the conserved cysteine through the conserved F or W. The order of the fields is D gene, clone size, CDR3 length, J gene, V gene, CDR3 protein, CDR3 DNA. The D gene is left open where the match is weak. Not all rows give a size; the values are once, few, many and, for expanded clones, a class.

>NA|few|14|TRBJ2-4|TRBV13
CASSLQGGKNIQYF
TGTGCCAGCAGCTTACAGGGAGGCAAAAACATTCAGTACTTC
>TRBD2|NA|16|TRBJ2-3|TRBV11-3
CASSPGTSALTDTQYF
TGTGCCAGCAGCCCCGGGACTAGCGCCCTCACAGATACGCAGTATTTT
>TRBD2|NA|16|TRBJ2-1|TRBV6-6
CASTFLLAGGPNEQFF
TGTGCCAGCACCTTCTTACTAGCGGGAGGGCCCAATGAGCAGTTCTTC
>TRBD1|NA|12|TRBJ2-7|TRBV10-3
CATRTGSYEQYF
TGTGCCACCAGGACAGGGAGTTACGAGCAGTACTTC
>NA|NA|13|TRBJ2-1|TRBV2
CASIGPSRNEQFF
TGTGCCAGCATTGGGCCTAGCAGGAATGAGCAGTTCTTC
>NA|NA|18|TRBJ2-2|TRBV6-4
CASRPWAGQKSDTGELFF
TGTGCCAGTAGACCCTGGGCAGGGCAAAAGAGTGACACCGGGGAGCTGTTTTTT
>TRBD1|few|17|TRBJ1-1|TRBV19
CASSNLRDRGMNTEAFF
TGTGCCAGTAGTAACCTCCGGGACAGGGGGATGAACACTGAAGCTTTCTTT
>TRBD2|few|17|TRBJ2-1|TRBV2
CASSGGTSGRSYNEQFF
TGTGCCAGCAGTGGAGGGACTAGCGGGAGATCCTACAATGAGCAGTTCTTC
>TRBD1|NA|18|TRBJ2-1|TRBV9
CASSVAGDRGRPGNEQFF
TGTGCCAGCAGCGTAGCCGGGGACAGGGGGCGCCCCGGCAATGAGCAGTTCTTC
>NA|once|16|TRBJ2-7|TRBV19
CASRFLRTLGSYEQYF
TGTGCCAGTAGATTTCTGCGGACTCTTGGCTCCTACGAGCAGTACTTC
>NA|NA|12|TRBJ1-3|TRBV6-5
CASTGTGNTIYF
TGTGCCAGCACGGGAACTGGAAACACCATATATTTT
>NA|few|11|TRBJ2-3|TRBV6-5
CAVTSTDTQYF
TGTGCCGTTACTAGCACAGATACGCAGTATTTT
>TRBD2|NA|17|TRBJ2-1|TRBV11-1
CASSLAVWSGSGNEQFF
TGTGCCAGCAGCTTAGCCGTTTGGAGCGGGAGCGGAAATGAGCAGTTCTTC
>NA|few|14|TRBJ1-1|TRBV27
CASSSNTLERRAFF
TGTGCCAGCAGTTCTAACACCCTCGAACGGAGAGCTTTCTTT
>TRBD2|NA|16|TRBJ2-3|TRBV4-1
CASSQSLAGGTDTQYF
TGCGCCAGCAGCCAGTCACTAGCGGGAGGCACAGATACGCAGTATTTT
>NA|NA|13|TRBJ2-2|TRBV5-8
CASSPIRAGELFF
TGTGCCAGCAGCCCTATCCGGGCCGGGGAGCTGTTTTTT
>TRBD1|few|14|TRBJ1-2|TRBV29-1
CSVERVSGGRGYTF
TGCAGCGTTGAAAGGGTATCAGGGGGTCGGGGCTACACCTTC
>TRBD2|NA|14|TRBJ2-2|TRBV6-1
CASRSGANTGELFF
TGTGCCAGCAGGAGCGGGGCTAACACCGGGGAGCTGTTTTTT
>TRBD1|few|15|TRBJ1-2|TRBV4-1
CASSYRDREFDGYTF
TGCGCCAGCAGCTACCGGGACAGGGAATTCGATGGCTACACCTTC
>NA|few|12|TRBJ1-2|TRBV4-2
CASSPSTGFNTF
TGTGCCAGCAGCCCATCGACAGGATTTAACACCTTC
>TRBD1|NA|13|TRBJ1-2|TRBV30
CAWRTGGNYGYTF
TGTGCCTGGAGGACAGGGGGGAACTATGGCTACACCTTC
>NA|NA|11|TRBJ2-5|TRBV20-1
CSSTFSETQYF
TGCAGTTCGACTTTCTCAGAGACCCAGTACTTC